Listed below are T cell receptor beta chains from one sample, sequenced in a study of T-cell reconstitution after alpha-beta-depleted transplantation in children. In TCRdb, the PCR reads were re-called with MiXCR into one record per CDR3 protein. The sample has over 400,000 distinct CDR3 sequences, around two fifths seen once. Sequenced material: PBMCs, taken before TCRalphabeta/CD19-depleted stem cell transplant. The receptors derive from a girl aged 2-10 years with aplastic anemia, due to receive a stem cell transplant. The conserved cysteine and the conserved F or W are not part of the CDR3 here.

CDR3aa | v_gene | len
ASRPRTSGNGQF | TRBV12-3/TRBV12-4 | 12
SVPDLNTGELF | TRBV29-1 | 11
ATSQVKETQY | TRBV15 | 10
ASSSPYRQGLNTEAF | TRBV12-3/TRBV12-4 | 15
ASSPGTGFNTEAF | TRBV27 | 13
ASSLGAGDRYNEQF | TRBV7-7 | 14
SVEERGLVNGEQY | TRBV29-1 | 13
SASPSNPDTQY | TRBV20-1 | 11
SARTRTSSYEQY | TRBV20-1 | 12
ASSPRPSGTYNEQF | TRBV5-1 | 14
ASSQDFQGSGNTIY | TRBV4-1 | 14
SVELGQQKTQY | TRBV29-1 | 11
ASSRLGRLGETQY | TRBV7-2 | 13
ATSDFKGTSGRHEQF | TRBV24-1 | 15
ASRDRVSWGGEQY | TRBV6-1 | 13
SARDVGDFSYNEQF | TRBV20-1 | 14
SVLQRIEQY | TRBV29-1 | 9
ASSLDSHNEQF | TRBV5-1 | 11
ASSFKGSGREKLF | TRBV28 | 13
SATVASTLH | TRBV20-1 | 9
AWSASGRGYEQY | TRBV30 | 12
ATSRARPNGLSSYNEQF | TRBV15 | 17
SASFGEAF | TRBV20-1 | 8
ASSLVRDSRTGELF | TRBV5-1 | 14
ASSLHLGGHEETQY | TRBV7-9 | 14
ASSFGLAGGELF | TRBV12-3/TRBV12-4 | 12
ASSVIANPSTDTQY | TRBV27 | 14
SAIGQLGGSNQPQH | TRBV20-1 | 14
ASGTGAYNEQF | TRBV2 | 11